This TCR beta chain was obtained from a study of prognosis after radiotherapy for stage I lung cancer. CDR3 of TCR beta was amplified from genomic DNA via a two-round multiplex PCR. Amplification during the initial PCR round employed primers specific to each TRBV and TRBJ gene. TCRdb re-analysed the multiplex PCR reads in MiXCR, keeping a single row per CDR3 protein. The sample shows about 59,000 distinct CDR3 sequences, more than 20% of them seen only once. Study-wide results and limits: Patients with and without metastases reportedly differed in TRBV and TRBJ gene usage frequencies.

Many counts were recorded for this clonotype. Antigen: not known. The CDR3 has 14 amino acids. CDR1 MDHEN and CDR2 SYDVKM come from the germline V gene. The trim removed 5 bases at V and 1 base at J, leaving 4 bases unmatched. This sequence was found in a donor aged 50 or older with non-small cell lung cancer. The chain has TRBV28 and TRBJ2-5; 7 bases align to TRBD1. Sequenced material: PBMCs, taken before or after stereotactic body radiation therapy (not recorded which). CDR3 residues: CASSIGTAQETQYF. Written as DNA, the CDR3 is TGTGCCAGCAGTATTGGGACAGCCCAAGAGACCCAGTACTTC.